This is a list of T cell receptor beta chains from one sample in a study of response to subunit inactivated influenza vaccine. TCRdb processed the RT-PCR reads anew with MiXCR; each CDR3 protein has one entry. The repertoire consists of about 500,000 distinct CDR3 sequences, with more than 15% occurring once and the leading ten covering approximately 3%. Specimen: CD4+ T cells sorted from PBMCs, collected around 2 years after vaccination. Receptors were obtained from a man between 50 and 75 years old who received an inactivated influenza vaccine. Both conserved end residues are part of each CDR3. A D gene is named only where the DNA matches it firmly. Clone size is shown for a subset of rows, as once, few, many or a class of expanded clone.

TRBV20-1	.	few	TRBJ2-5	CSAPQGYPETQYF	TGCAGTGCCCCCCAGGGTTATCCAGAGACCCAGTACTTC
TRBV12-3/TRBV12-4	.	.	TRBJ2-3	CASSLGDRRGTQYF	TGTGCCAGCAGTTTAGGAGACAGAAGAGGTACGCAGTATTTT
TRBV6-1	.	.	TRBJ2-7	CASTKGAVPEQYF	TGTGCCAGCACCAAAGGGGCAGTACCCGAGCAGTACTTC
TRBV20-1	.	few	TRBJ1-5	CSAHRTGNQPQHF	TGCAGTGCTCATCGGACAGGCAATCAGCCCCAGCATTTT
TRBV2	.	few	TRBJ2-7	CASSESRVNSEQYF	TGTGCCAGCAGTGAATCCAGGGTAAATAGCGAGCAGTACTTC
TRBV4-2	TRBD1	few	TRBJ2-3	CASSRDPRDRGSGTQYF	TGTGCCAGCAGCCGAGACCCCCGGGACAGGGGTTCGGGGACGCAGTATTTT
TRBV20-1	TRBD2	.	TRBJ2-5	CSASSGSVETQYF	TGCAGTGCCAGTAGCGGGAGTGTAGAGACCCAGTACTTC
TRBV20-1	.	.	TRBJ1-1	CSASGLVRAKNTEAFF	TGCAGTGCTAGTGGATTGGTCCGGGCCAAGAACACTGAAGCTTTCTTT
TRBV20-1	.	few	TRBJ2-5	CSARGKGIRRSAETQYF	TGCAGTGCTAGGGGGAAGGGGATACGACGGTCAGCCGAGACCCAGTACTTC
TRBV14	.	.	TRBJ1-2	CASSHRMRGQSYGYTF	TGTGCCAGCAGCCACCGGATGCGGGGGCAGAGCTATGGCTACACCTTC
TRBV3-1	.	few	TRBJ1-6	CASSQFSSGSYNSPLHF	TGTGCCAGCAGCCAGTTTTCCTCCGGCTCCTATAATTCACCCCTCCACTTT